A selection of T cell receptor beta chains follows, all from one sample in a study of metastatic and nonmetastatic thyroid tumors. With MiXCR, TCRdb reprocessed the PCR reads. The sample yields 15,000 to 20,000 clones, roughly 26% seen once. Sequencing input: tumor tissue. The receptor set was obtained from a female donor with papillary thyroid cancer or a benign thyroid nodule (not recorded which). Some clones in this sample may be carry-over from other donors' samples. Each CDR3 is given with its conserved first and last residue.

CSARGVAGRREQFF | TRBJ2-1 | TRBV20-1 | 14
CASTMAGGLEQYF | TRBJ2-7 | TRBV2 | 13
CASSDRPSSSYNEQFF | TRBJ2-1 | TRBV6-4 | 16
CASETSGSSNEQFF | TRBJ2-1 | TRBV27 | 14
CASSPFRTSGTRSYNEQFF | TRBJ2-1 | TRBV18 | 19
CASSEIGQGNYGYTF | TRBJ1-2 | TRBV6-1 | 15
CSANLAGATYEQYF | TRBJ2-7 | TRBV20-1 | 14
CASRRLASEQYF | TRBJ2-7 | TRBV12-3/TRBV12-4 | 12
CASSWTGGGGNEQYF | TRBJ2-7 | TRBV28 | 15
CASSAGQNYNQPQHF | TRBJ1-5 | TRBV9 | 15
CASSESGGRGNQPQHF | TRBJ1-5 | TRBV6-1 | 16
CSSSLQGSGEQFF | TRBJ2-1 | TRBV6-1 | 13
CASSVGRGQGAKSRGTEAFF | TRBJ1-1 | TRBV9 | 20
CASILARPGGHGYEQYF | TRBJ2-7 | TRBV7-8 | 17
CASSQPGRITYEQYF | TRBJ2-7 | TRBV28 | 15
CASSAGVWGSEQFF | TRBJ2-1 | TRBV9 | 14
CASSYVRENEQFF | TRBJ2-1 | TRBV6-5 | 13
CASSVGQGLYTEALF | TRBJ1-1 | TRBV6-2/TRBV6-3 | 15
CASSQGGVAGENIQYF | TRBJ2-4 | TRBV3-1 | 16